A selection of T cell receptor beta chains follows, all from one sample in a study of T cell changes during pregnancy in multiple sclerosis. Using immunoSEQ multiplex PCR, the repertoire was profiled, and TCRdb retains in-frame clones only, with some absent. This table has some 100,000 clones, about 94% appearing once. The sequencing here drew on peripheral blood, taken before pregnancy. Receptors were obtained from a female donor with multiple sclerosis, enrolled in a pregnancy study. CDR3s include the opening cysteine and the closing phenylalanine or tryptophan. The order of the fields is V gene, J gene, CDR3 protein.

TRBV29-1,TRBJ2-7,CSVGGQGGAEQYF
TRBV27,TRBJ1-1,CASSDRGPGTEAFF
TRBV7-6,TRBJ2-7,CASSPRLVKVAYEQYF
TRBV2,TRBJ2-7,CASSAGTSGKSEQYF
TRBV19,TRBJ2-1,CASSIPGLRFDEQFF
TRBV7-8,TRBJ2-2,CASSSGQGARGSGELFF
TRBV18,TRBJ1-1,CASSPPYMNTEAFF
TRBV10-2,TRBJ2-2,CASIPWRGDSNTGELFF
TRBV18,TRBJ1-3,CASSDGQGNTIYF
TRBV27,TRBJ2-7,CASSLSVGGWGQQYF
TRBV6-5,TRBJ2-2,CASSSSEWEGGELFF
TRBV5-1,TRBJ1-2,CASSLGGQGYGYTF
TRBV9,TRBJ1-4,CASSRRDRANEKLFF
TRBV10-3,TRBJ2-7,CAISGGTGHEQYF
TRBV5-1,TRBJ2-3,CASSLSLGTDTQYF
TRBV2,TRBJ1-1,CASRLDRGALNTEAFF
TRBV7-9,TRBJ2-7,CASRPSGGEQYF
TRBV7-2,TRBJ1-5,CASSPGGAGSQPQHF
TRBV7-9,TRBJ2-3,CASSLAWARDGTDTQYF
TRBV27,TRBJ1-1,CASRTDRGRLNTEAFF
TRBV6-1,TRBJ2-3,CASSPRQARDTQYF
TRBV5-4,TRBJ2-7,CASSPPGDTYEQYF
TRBV7-7,TRBJ2-1,CASSPGREGEQFF
TRBV27,TRBJ2-3,CASSIYISTSGHTDTQYF
TRBV27,TRBJ2-7,CASSSPGLATYEQYF
TRBV7-8,TRBJ1-5,CASSSRQGDQPQHF
TRBV5-1,TRBJ2-3,CASSLPGTDTQYF
TRBV19,TRBJ2-2,CASSILAGATGELFF
TRBV21-1,TRBJ2-7,CASSKGAGHGAYEQYF
TRBV27,TRBJ1-5,CASSPGGNVDQPQHF
TRBV27,TRBJ2-7,CASSPSGSYEQYF
TRBV6-4,TRBJ1-1,CASRKEPVENTEAFF
TRBV5-1,TRBJ2-3,CASNPAGASGTDTQYF
TRBV11-2,TRBJ2-7,CASSLGSDYEQYF
TRBV7-2,TRBJ2-3,CASSNLAGGSTDTQYF
TRBV4-1,TRBJ2-1,CASSQPRASGSISEQFF
TRBV18,TRBJ2-3,CASSPSGDTQYF
TRBV28,TRBJ1-5,CASSLGQGGRPQHF
TRBV9,TRBJ2-1,CASSAPSEDEQFF
TRBV6-1,TRBJ2-7,CASSAGQLYEQYF
TRBV2,TRBJ2-7,CASRDRTYEQYF
TRBV5-6,TRBJ1-2,CASSWGRQGHGYTF
TRBV30,TRBJ2-3,CAWSGVALAGGASTDTQYF
TRBV7-9,TRBJ1-2,CASSLDETGVLYGYTF
TRBV23-1,TRBJ2-1,CASSQSWQVSYNEQFF
TRBV6-6,TRBJ2-3,CASSYTTNTDTQYF
TRBV19,TRBJ2-2,CASSTTVYTGELFF
TRBV2,TRBJ2-6,CASRGDRASGANVLTF
TRBV5-1,TRBJ2-3,CASSFPDSPPKYTDTQYF
TRBV28,TRBJ1-1,CASSETDPNTEAFF
TRBV9,TRBJ1-2,CASSARDRGLNYGYTF
TRBV7-2,TRBJ1-1,CASSATGGEAFF
TRBV28,TRBJ2-1,CASSFSGEQFF
TRBV4-1,TRBJ2-3,CASSLTSGRHTDTQYF
TRBV27,TRBJ2-7,CASSLLGGEQYF
TRBV4-1,TRBJ1-1,CASRDGTGRTFF
TRBV27,TRBJ1-5,CASSGDSNQPQHF